A selection of T cell receptor beta chains follows, all from one sample in a study of early T cells in non-severe SARS-CoV-2 infection. MiXCR, run by TCRdb on the 5' RACE reads, gives a single entry per CDR3 protein. Here the sample spans 75,000 to 100,000 distinct CDR3 sequences, roughly 17% being singletons. Sequenced input: whole blood. These receptors were taken from an adult who was a healthcare worker with PCR-confirmed SARS-CoV-2 infection or an uninfected control (not recorded which). Both conserved end residues are part of each CDR3. The order of the fields is J gene, V gene, clone size, CDR3 length, D gene, CDR3 protein, CDR3 DNA. A D gene is named only where the DNA matches it firmly. A clone size is listed for some rows: how often the clone was seen (once, few, many), or a class if it is expanded.

j_call: TRBJ2-2; v_call: TRBV29-1; clone_size: many; cdr3_length: 13; d_call: TRBD1; cdr3_aa: CSTGQGVTGELFF; cdr3_nt: TGCAGCACGGGACAGGGGGTCACCGGGGAGCTGTTTTTT
j_call: TRBJ1-2; v_call: TRBV4-3; clone_size: NA; cdr3_length: 16; d_call: NA; cdr3_aa: CASSQEPGGRSYGYTF; cdr3_nt: TGCGCCAGCAGCCAAGAACCGGGGGGCAGAAGCTATGGCTACACCTTC
j_call: TRBJ1-2; v_call: TRBV20-1; clone_size: NA; cdr3_length: 14; d_call: NA; cdr3_aa: CSARDRGNLHGYTF; cdr3_nt: TGCAGTGCTAGAGATCGGGGTAATCTTCATGGCTACACCTTC
j_call: TRBJ2-1; v_call: TRBV5-6; clone_size: NA; cdr3_length: 12; d_call: NA; cdr3_aa: CASSPNDHEQFF; cdr3_nt: TGTGCCAGCAGCCCGAACGACCATGAGCAGTTCTTC
j_call: TRBJ2-1; v_call: TRBV27; clone_size: few; cdr3_length: 15; d_call: NA; cdr3_aa: CASSLSLANYNEQFF; cdr3_nt: TGTGCCAGCAGTTTGAGTCTAGCTAACTACAATGAGCAGTTCTTC
j_call: TRBJ1-1; v_call: TRBV2; clone_size: few; cdr3_length: 13; d_call: NA; cdr3_aa: CASSRERDTEAFF; cdr3_nt: TGTGCCAGCAGTAGGGAGAGGGACACTGAAGCTTTCTTT
j_call: TRBJ2-1; v_call: TRBV12-3/TRBV12-4; clone_size: NA; cdr3_length: 19; d_call: NA; cdr3_aa: CASSSQGGSGGGSYNEQFF; cdr3_nt: TGTGCCAGCAGTTCCCAGGGAGGCAGCGGAGGGGGCTCCTACAATGAGCAGTTCTTC
j_call: TRBJ1-1; v_call: TRBV9; clone_size: NA; cdr3_length: 16; d_call: TRBD1; cdr3_aa: CASSAEGAYENTEAFF; cdr3_nt: TGTGCCAGCAGCGCAGAGGGGGCCTATGAAAACACTGAAGCTTTCTTT
j_call: TRBJ1-1; v_call: TRBV5-4; clone_size: few; cdr3_length: 14; d_call: TRBD1; cdr3_aa: CASSPRGVNTEAFF; cdr3_nt: TGTGCCAGCAGTCCCAGGGGGGTGAACACTGAAGCTTTCTTT
j_call: TRBJ2-7; v_call: TRBV3-1; clone_size: NA; cdr3_length: 15; d_call: NA; cdr3_aa: CASSPFGRMPYEQYF; cdr3_nt: TGTGCCAGCAGCCCATTTGGGCGGATGCCCTACGAGCAGTACTTC
j_call: TRBJ1-4; v_call: TRBV4-3; clone_size: NA; cdr3_length: 17; d_call: NA; cdr3_aa: CASSQDRGGRINEKLFF; cdr3_nt: TGCGCCAGCAGCCAAGATCGCGGGGGGCGCATTAATGAAAAACTGTTTTTT
j_call: TRBJ2-1; v_call: TRBV28; clone_size: NA; cdr3_length: 14; d_call: NA; cdr3_aa: CASSENRGPYEQFF; cdr3_nt: TGTGCCAGCAGTGAGAACCGGGGGCCCTATGAGCAGTTCTTC
j_call: TRBJ1-2; v_call: TRBV6-2/TRBV6-3; clone_size: many; cdr3_length: 15; d_call: NA; cdr3_aa: CATQRYRALYYGYTF; cdr3_nt: TGTGCGACTCAGCGGTACAGGGCTCTCTACTATGGCTACACCTTC
j_call: TRBJ1-2; v_call: TRBV18; clone_size: NA; cdr3_length: 15; d_call: NA; cdr3_aa: CASSPTDSPNYGYTF; cdr3_nt: TGTGCCAGCTCACCGACGGACAGTCCCAACTATGGCTACACCTTC
j_call: TRBJ2-6; v_call: TRBV6-1; clone_size: NA; cdr3_length: 15; d_call: NA; cdr3_aa: CASFLRASGANVLTF; cdr3_nt: TGTGCCAGCTTTTTGCGCGCCTCTGGGGCCAACGTCCTGACTTTC
j_call: TRBJ1-6; v_call: TRBV30; clone_size: many; cdr3_length: 12; d_call: NA; cdr3_aa: CAWGRGVGPLHF; cdr3_nt: TGTGCCTGGGGCCGGGGCGTCGGACCCCTCCACTTT
j_call: TRBJ2-1; v_call: TRBV18; clone_size: few; cdr3_length: 16; d_call: NA; cdr3_aa: CASSPPMYRTYNEQFF; cdr3_nt: TGTGCCAGCTCACCACCGATGTACAGGACCTACAATGAGCAGTTCTTC